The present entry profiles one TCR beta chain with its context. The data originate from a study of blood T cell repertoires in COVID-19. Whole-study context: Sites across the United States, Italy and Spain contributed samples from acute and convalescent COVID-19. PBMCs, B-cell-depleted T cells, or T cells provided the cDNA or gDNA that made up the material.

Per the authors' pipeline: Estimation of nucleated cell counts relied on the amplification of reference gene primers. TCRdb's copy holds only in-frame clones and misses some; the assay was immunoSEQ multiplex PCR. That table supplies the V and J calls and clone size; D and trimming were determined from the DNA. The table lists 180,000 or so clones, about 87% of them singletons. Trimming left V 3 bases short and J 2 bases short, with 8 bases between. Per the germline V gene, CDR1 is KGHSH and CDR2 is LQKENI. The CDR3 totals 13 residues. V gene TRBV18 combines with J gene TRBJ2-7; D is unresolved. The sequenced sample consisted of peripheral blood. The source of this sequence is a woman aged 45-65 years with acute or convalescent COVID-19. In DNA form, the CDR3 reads TGTGCCAGCTCACCCCCCGAGGCCTACGAGCAGTACTTC. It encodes CASSPPEAYEQYF.